The clone carrying this T cell receptor (beta chain) came up many times. These data belong to a study of T-cell reconstitution after alpha-beta-depleted transplantation in children. Germline CDR1 is SGDLS and CDR2 is YYNGEE. V was clipped by 3 bases and J by 7 bases; unmatched bases: 5. The CDR3 is 15 residues long. Researchers prepared the TCRbeta library using unique molecular identifiers, the study reports. TCRdb re-analysed the PCR reads in MiXCR, keeping a single row per CDR3 protein. The data contain around 680,000 distinct CDR3 sequences, approximately 16% of them singletons. The sequenced sample was PBMCs from the stem cell graft donor, obtained from the stem cell graft. The chain recombines TRBV9 with TRBJ1-6; 9 bases map to TRBD1. This receptor was identified in a human donor who donated a stem cell graft to a child with acute myeloid leukemia. The CDR3 sequence: CASSATGTGNSPLHF. The CDR3 DNA reads TGTGCCAGCAGCGCAACCGGGACAGGGAATTCACCCCTCCACTTT.